Listed below are T cell receptor beta chains from one sample, sequenced in a study of T-cell memory formation after mild COVID-19. MiXCR, applied by TCRdb to the 5' RACE reads, yields one record per CDR3 protein. The sample carries 450,000 to 650,000 distinct CDR3 sequences, around 20% recorded once. The specimen sequenced was PBMCs or a T cell subset sorted from them (not recorded which). Receptors originate from an adult woman who had mild COVID-19 (a few samples of this study predate the infection). Cell type and time point are not known. Each CDR3 is given with its conserved first and last residue. D genes are given only for firm matches. Only part of the rows carry a size: once, few, many, or a class if the clone is expanded.

>NA|TRBV4-1|TRBJ1-1|NA
CASSQDWGGSNTEAFF
TGCGCCAGCAGCCAAGATTGGGGAGGATCGAACACTGAAGCTTTCTTT
>many|TRBV4-1|TRBJ1-5|TRBD1
CASSQAPYRGVNQPQHF
TGCGCCAGCAGCCAAGCTCCTTACAGGGGAGTCAATCAGCCCCAGCATTTT
>NA|TRBV6-2/TRBV6-3|TRBJ2-4|TRBD1
CASRTTGKGFVQYF
TGTGCCAGCAGAACGACAGGGAAGGGATTCGTTCAGTACTTC
>NA|TRBV3-1|TRBJ2-3|NA
CASSKDSSTDTQYF
TGTGCCAGCAGCAAGGACAGTAGCACAGATACGCAGTATTTT
>few|TRBV12-3/TRBV12-4|TRBJ2-3|TRBD1
CASSPSTGYTDTQYF
TGTGCCAGCAGTCCTTCGACAGGGTACACAGATACGCAGTATTTT
>many|TRBV5-1|TRBJ2-5|NA
CASRLQETQYF
TGTGCCAGCAGGCTACAAGAGACCCAGTACTTC
>NA|TRBV7-9|TRBJ1-5|NA
CATGEGTQPQHF
TGTGCCACGGGGGAGGGGACCCAGCCCCAGCATTTT
>NA|TRBV6-5|TRBJ1-3|TRBD1
CASSPRQGSGNTIYF
TGTGCCAGCAGCCCTCGACAGGGAAGTGGAAACACCATATATTTT
>NA|TRBV6-5|TRBJ2-5|TRBD2
CASTKGRGEETQYF
TGTGCCAGCACAAAAGGGCGGGGGGAAGAGACCCAGTACTTC
>NA|TRBV18|TRBJ2-3|TRBD2
CASSLTSATDTQYF
TGTGCCAGCTCACTTACTAGCGCCACAGATACGCAGTATTTT
>NA|TRBV6-1|TRBJ2-1|TRBD2
CASSEWGSGGYNEQFF
TGTGCCAGCAGTGAATGGGGTAGCGGGGGGTACAATGAGCAGTTCTTC
>NA|TRBV12-3/TRBV12-4|TRBJ1-5|NA
CASSSRGESNQPQHF
TGTGCCAGCAGTTCAAGAGGGGAGAGCAATCAGCCCCAGCATTTT
>NA|TRBV25-1|TRBJ1-3|TRBD1
CASSDWDRDSSGNTIYF
TGTGCCAGCAGTGATTGGGACAGGGACTCCTCTGGAAACACCATATATTTT
>NA|TRBV12-3/TRBV12-4|TRBJ1-6|TRBD1
CASMTGQGSPLHF
TGTGCCAGTATGACAGGGCAGGGTTCACCCCTCCACTTT
>few|TRBV6-5|TRBJ2-1|TRBD1
CASSNRGTVHEQFF
TGTGCCAGCAGTAACAGGGGGACCGTACATGAGCAGTTCTTC
>NA|TRBV24-1|TRBJ1-1|NA
CATSDLWDPRAFF
TGTGCCACCAGTGATTTGTGGGATCCCAGGGCTTTCTTT
>many|TRBV5-6|TRBJ2-2|NA
CASSSAGARTGELFF
TGTGCCAGCAGCTCGGCAGGGGCGCGAACCGGGGAGCTGTTTTTT
>few|TRBV20-1|TRBJ1-1|NA
CSARDPLGGMTEAFF
TGCAGTGCTAGAGATCCCCTCGGGGGCATGACTGAAGCTTTCTTT
>few|TRBV29-1|TRBJ2-7|NA
CSVEGVNEQYF
TGCAGCGTTGAAGGGGTCAACGAGCAGTACTTC
>once|TRBV20-1|TRBJ1-5|NA
CSARVGGGNQPQHF
TGCAGTGCTAGAGTGGGGGGTGGCAATCAGCCCCAGCATTTT
>NA|TRBV12-3/TRBV12-4|TRBJ2-4|TRBD2
CASSFPGLADIQYF
TGTGCCAGCAGTTTCCCGGGACTAGCGGACATTCAGTACTTC
>NA|TRBV5-4|TRBJ2-7|NA
CASSLAVAGNGHEQYF
TGTGCCAGCAGCTTGGCCGTGGCGGGGAACGGCCACGAGCAGTACTTC
>many|TRBV7-2|TRBJ2-5|NA
CASSLDRVLTQYF
TGTGCCAGCAGCTTAGATAGGGTTTTGACCCAGTACTTC
>few|TRBV4-1|TRBJ1-1|NA
CASSQANEAFF
TGCGCCAGCAGCCAAGCCAATGAAGCTTTCTTT
>few|TRBV5-1|TRBJ2-5|TRBD1
CASMVGQAGQETQYF
TGCGCCAGCATGGTAGGACAGGCGGGCCAAGAGACCCAGTACTTC
>NA|TRBV7-9|TRBJ1-4|TRBD1
CASSSLKGAMEKLFF
TGTGCCAGCAGCTCGTTAAAGGGGGCAATGGAAAAACTGTTTTTT
>few|TRBV18|TRBJ2-3|NA
CASSPRPGPDTQYF
TGTGCCAGCTCACCTCGGCCAGGGCCGGATACGCAGTATTTT
>many|TRBV21-1|TRBJ2-7|NA
CASSRAGLAGDNPFYEQYF
TGTGCCAGCAGCCGAGCGGGACTAGCGGGAGACAACCCATTCTACGAGCAGTACTTC
>few|TRBV4-2|TRBJ2-1|TRBD1
CASSQTGTGVQGRGEQFF
TGTGCCAGCAGCCAAACCGGGACAGGGGTGCAGGGAAGGGGTGAGCAGTTCTTC
>NA|TRBV4-1|TRBJ2-2|NA
CASSHLQGTGTGELFF
TGCGCCAGCAGCCACCTACAGGGTACAGGAACCGGGGAGCTGTTTTTT
>NA|TRBV6-5|TRBJ2-1|NA
CASAARTANNEQFF
TGTGCCAGCGCCGCTAGGACAGCCAACAATGAGCAGTTCTTC
>NA|TRBV15|TRBJ2-5|NA
CATSRAFYGQRPSGLTQYF
TGTGCCACCAGCAGAGCTTTCTACGGACAGCGTCCCTCCGGGCTGACCCAGTACTTC
>NA|TRBV9|TRBJ2-7|NA
CASSAALGAEQYF
TGTGCCAGCAGCGCGGCCCTCGGGGCGGAGCAGTACTTC
>NA|TRBV30|TRBJ1-3|NA
CAWRPQGHTIYF
TGTGCCTGGAGACCGCAGGGTCACACCATATATTTT
>NA|TRBV6-2/TRBV6-3|TRBJ2-7|TRBD1
CASRPQGASYEQYF
TGTGCCAGCAGGCCCCAGGGGGCGTCCTACGAGCAGTACTTC
>few|TRBV10-3|TRBJ1-5|NA
CAISPGGLYREPQHF
TGTGCCATCAGTCCCGGGGGTCTTTACAGGGAACCCCAGCATTTT
>NA|TRBV2|TRBJ2-2|TRBD2
CASKHLGGSGGSRELFF
TGTGCCAGCAAGCACCTTGGCGGAAGCGGGGGGTCCCGGGAGCTGTTTTTT
>NA|TRBV6-5|TRBJ1-1|NA
CASSYPPQGIAFF
TGTGCCAGCAGTTACCCTCCGCAGGGGATAGCTTTCTTT
>few|TRBV5-1|TRBJ1-1|NA
CASSLAEGRDTEAFF
TGCGCCAGCAGCTTGGCCGAGGGGAGGGACACTGAAGCTTTCTTT
>few|TRBV10-3|TRBJ2-7|NA
CAISGSGLFSYEQYF
TGTGCCATCAGTGGATCAGGGCTTTTCTCCTACGAGCAGTACTTC
>few|TRBV4-1|TRBJ2-1|NA
CASSPVGGQDNEQFF
TGCGCCAGCAGCCCCGTGGGGGGGCAAGACAATGAGCAGTTCTTC
>few|TRBV9|TRBJ1-1|NA
CASSVDSYTEAFF
TGTGCCAGCAGCGTAGATAGCTACACTGAAGCTTTCTTT
>NA|TRBV30|TRBJ2-7|TRBD2
CAWRGLADTNPTYEQYF
TGTGCCTGGAGGGGACTAGCGGATACTAATCCAACCTACGAGCAGTACTTC
>NA|TRBV5-1|TRBJ1-2|TRBD1
CASSGGTATARIVGYGYTF
TGCGCCAGCAGCGGGGGGACAGCAACCGCAAGAATAGTTGGCTATGGCTACACCTTC
>few|TRBV7-9|TRBJ2-5|TRBD1
CASSPHGQGQETQYF
TGTGCCAGCAGCCCCCACGGACAGGGGCAAGAGACCCAGTACTTC
>NA|TRBV24-1|TRBJ2-1|NA
CATSGAAAYNEQFF
TGTGCCACCAGTGGAGCGGCCGCCTACAATGAGCAGTTCTTC
>NA|TRBV10-3|TRBJ2-1|NA
CAITADWGMGNEQFF
TGTGCCATCACTGCTGACTGGGGGATGGGCAATGAGCAGTTCTTC
>few|TRBV4-3|TRBJ2-1|NA
CASSQELPDYNEQFF
TGCGCCAGCAGCCAAGAACTGCCAGACTACAATGAGCAGTTCTTC
>few|TRBV4-1|TRBJ2-1|NA
CASSQEGFLGGQFF
TGCGCCAGCAGCCAAGAGGGTTTCCTGGGTGGGCAGTTCTTC
>NA|TRBV12-3/TRBV12-4|TRBJ1-5|NA
CASRGGGFQPQHF
TGTGCCAGCAGGGGGGGGGGTTTTCAGCCCCAGCATTTT
>NA|TRBV5-1|TRBJ2-1|NA
CASKWGNEQFF
TGCGCCAGCAAATGGGGAAATGAGCAGTTCTTC
>NA|TRBV7-2|TRBJ1-6|NA
CASSGQPNSPLHF
TGTGCCAGCAGTGGGCAGCCAAATTCACCCCTCCACTTT
>NA|TRBV15|TRBJ2-7|NA
CATSRDPTYEQYF
TGTGCCACCAGCAGAGACCCAACCTACGAGCAGTACTTC
>NA|TRBV18|TRBJ2-5|NA
CASSPRPMAVQETQYF
TGTGCCAGCTCACCAAGGCCCATGGCGGTTCAAGAGACCCAGTACTTC
>few|TRBV4-1|TRBJ2-7|TRBD2
CASSPLAGLSYEQYF
TGCGCCAGCAGCCCTTTAGCGGGGCTTTCCTACGAGCAGTACTTC
>NA|TRBV5-1|TRBJ2-3|TRBD2
CASSLYSGVVTDTQYF
TGCGCCAGCAGCTTGTACAGCGGGGTTGTAACAGATACGCAGTATTTT
>NA|TRBV6-2/TRBV6-3|TRBJ1-1|NA
CASRRQMNTEAFF
TGTGCCAGCAGGAGACAGATGAACACTGAAGCTTTCTTT
>NA|TRBV6-5|TRBJ1-5|NA
CASSYPGRYSNQPQHF
TGTGCCAGCAGTTATCCGGGACGGTATAGCAATCAGCCCCAGCATTTT
>few|TRBV7-9|TRBJ1-5|TRBD1
CASSLGGQGLNQPQHF
TGTGCCAGCAGCTTAGGGGGACAGGGACTCAATCAGCCCCAGCATTTT